This T cell receptor beta chain was obtained from a study of T cell changes during pregnancy in multiple sclerosis. Clones were sequenced by immunoSEQ multiplex PCR, and TCRdb holds only the in-frame ones, with some missing. Found here are tens of thousands of clones, approximately 90% of them singletons; the top ten hold less than 1.5%. The V end was cut by 5 bases, the J end by 0 bases, with 11 bases between. The CDR3 is made up of 14 amino acids. CDR1 and CDR2 from the germline V gene are SGHVS and FQNEAQ. The source was CD4+ T cells from peripheral blood mononuclear cells, collected in the second trimester of pregnancy. The sequence was collected from a female donor with multiple sclerosis, enrolled in a pregnancy study. This chain links TRBV7-8 with TRBJ2-7, with a weak D call TRBD1 (5 bases). The chain's CDR3 is CASSILRGSYEQYF. The DNA for the CDR3 is TGTGCCAGCAGCATACTAAGGGGCTCCTACGAGCAGTACTTC.